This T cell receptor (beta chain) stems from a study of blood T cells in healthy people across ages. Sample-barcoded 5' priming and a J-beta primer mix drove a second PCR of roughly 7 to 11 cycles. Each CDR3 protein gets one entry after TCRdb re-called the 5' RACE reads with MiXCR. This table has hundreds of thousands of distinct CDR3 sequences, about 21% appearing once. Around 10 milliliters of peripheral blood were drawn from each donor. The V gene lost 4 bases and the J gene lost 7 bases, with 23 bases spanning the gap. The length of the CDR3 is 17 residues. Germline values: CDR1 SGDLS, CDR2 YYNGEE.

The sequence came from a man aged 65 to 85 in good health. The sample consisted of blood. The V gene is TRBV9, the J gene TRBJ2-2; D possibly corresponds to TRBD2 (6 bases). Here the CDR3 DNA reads TGTGCCAGCAGCCTTGGATATTGGGGGGAGGCTGACGGGGAGCTGTTTTTT. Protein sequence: CASSLGYWGEADGELFF.